The present TCR beta chain was sequenced within a study of T-cell memory formation after mild COVID-19. Whole-study findings and limits: Day 15 to 85 contractors were CD4/CD8 balanced; later expanders leaned CD4+.

Turning to this clonotype: Its antigen is not known.

The V and J ends lost 7 bases and 1 base respectively, with 7 bases between them. The CDR3 runs 13 residues. cDNA libraries for TCR alpha and TCR beta, carrying sample barcodes and UMIs, came from 5'RACE with constant-segment primers. TCRdb called the 5' RACE reads again in MiXCR, with one record for every CDR3 protein. This table holds 200,000 to 250,000 distinct CDR3 sequences, roughly 15% found once. The TCR comes from an adult woman who had mild COVID-19 (a few samples of this study predate the infection). Cell type and time point are not known. The sequencing sample was made of PBMCs or a T cell subset sorted from them (not recorded which). The V gene is TRBV12-3 or TRBV12-4, the J gene TRBJ2-2, with unresolved D. The CDR3 reads CASMARNTGELFF. CDR3 sequence (DNA): TGTGCCAGCATGGCGCGGAACACCGGGGAGCTGTTTTTT.